The 14 T cell receptor beta chains presented below share a single source sample, sequenced in a study of CD8+CD57+ T cells in acquired aplastic anemia. Patients who underwent sequencing had shown CD8+CD57+ cell expansion by flow cytometry. The template used for profiling TCR beta VDJ and CDR3 was genomic DNA. TCRdb re-called the reads with MiXCR, one entry per CDR3 protein. The data hold about 200,000 distinct CDR3 sequences, with under 55% observed a single time. The material sequenced was sorted CD4+, CD8+, or CD8+CD57+ T cells (not recorded which) from PBMCs. Source of these receptors: a human donor with aplastic anemia.

The V and J genes are TRBV20-1 and TRBJ1-1; D remains ambiguous. V shed 5 bases and J shed 2 bases, with 9 bases lying between them. There are 12 residues in the CDR3. Germline CDR1 and CDR2: DFQATT and SNEGSKA (reference sequence). CDR3: CSARQVNTEAFF. In nucleotides, the CDR3 is TGCAGTGCTCGACAAGTTAACACTGAAGCTTTCTTT.

CDR3: CASTRDRGTYEQYF. As DNA, the CDR3 is TGTGCCAGCACCCGGGACAGGGGGACCTACGAGCAGTACTTC. The chain recombines TRBV6-5 with TRBJ2-7; 11 nucleotides line up with TRBD1. With 7 bases clipped from V and 2 bases from J, the junction kept 4 bases outside the gene matches. The germline V gene has CDR1 MNHEY and CDR2 SVGAGI. The CDR3 length is 14 residues.

Many counts were recorded for this clonotype. The chain is built from TRBV2 and TRBJ2-2; possibly TRBD2 for D (6 bases). CDR1 SNHLY and CDR2 FYNNEI come from the germline V gene. Trimming cost V 6 bases and J 4 bases, with 9 bases left between them. The CDR3 is 13 residues long. CDR3 coding DNA: TGTGCCAGCAGGGGGACTCGCACCGGGGAGCTGTTTTTT. As protein: CASRGTRTGELFF. Combining the CDR3 with reference TRBV2 and TRBJ2-2 gives the whole variable domain EPEVTQTPSHQVTQMGQEVILRCVPISNHLYFYWYRQILGQKVEFLVSFYNNEISEKSEIFDDQFSVERPDGSNFTLKIRSTKLEDSAMYFCASRGTRTGELFFGEGSRLTVL.

This chain uses TRBV7-3 with TRBJ2-3; D is perhaps TRBD1 or TRBD2 (6 bases each). Looked up from germline, CDR1 is SGHTA and CDR2 is FQGTGA. The CDR3 runs to 16 residues. The V and J ends lost 5 bases and 2 bases respectively, with 17 bases between them. The CDR3 DNA is TGTGCCAGCAGCCCCGCTCCGGGGGCAAACACAGATACGCAGTATTTT. Its protein is CASSPAPGANTDTQYF.

This clonotype showed up many times. V usage is TRBV7-2 and J usage is TRBJ1-6; 10 bases line up with TRBD1. The CDR3 sequence is 15 residues long. V gave up 4 bases and J gave up 7 bases; unmatched junction bases: 4. Germline CDR1 reads SGHTA; CDR2 reads FQGNSA. The CDR3 DNA reads TGTGCCAGCAGCTACATGGGACAGGGGAATTCACCCCTCCACTTT. Translation gives CASSYMGQGNSPLHF.

Comments on this clonotype: Since a much larger clone is just one base distant, this may be a read error. This chain joins TRBV12-3 or TRBV12-4 and TRBJ1-3, with D possibly being TRBD1 (5 bases). This CDR3 has 14 amino acids. CDR3 region: CASGLETGRNTIYF. In nucleotides, the CDR3 is TGTGCCAGCGGTTTAGAAACAGGAAGAAACACCATATATTTT.

Ten or more counts support this clonotype. The gene calls are TRBV5-4 and TRBJ1-1; maybe TRBD1 (5 bases). The CDR3 extends over 15 amino acids. Germline V CDR1 and CDR2: SGHNT, YYREEE (reference sequence). V was trimmed by 5 bases and J by 2 bases, leaving 16 bases between them. The CDR3 coding sequence is TGTGCCAGCAGTAATACAAGACAGTCCAACACTGAAGCTTTCTTT. This translates into CASSNTRQSNTEAFF.

The chain carries TRBV28 and TRBJ1-1; D gene ambiguous. Trimming took off 5 bases at V and 11 bases at J, with 24 bases between the two ends. CDR3 length: 15 residues. Germline V gene lookup returns CDR1 MDHEN and CDR2 SYDVKM. CDR3 sequence: CASSPGRAGSRLAFF. CDR3 sequence (DNA): TGTGCCAGCAGTCCCGGTAGGGCGGGGTCCCGTCTGGCTTTCTTT.

The genes are TRBV7-3 and TRBJ2-7, with D perhaps TRBD1 or TRBD2 (5 bases each). The CDR3 sequence is 17 residues long. Germline CDR1 and CDR2: SGHTA and FQGTGA. V was shortened by 2 bases and J by 7 bases, with 24 bases between the two germline ends. This CDR3 reads CASSLGHGADYLREQYF. In nucleotides, the CDR3 is TGTGCCAGCAGCTTAGGGCACGGGGCGGATTATTTACGAGAGCAGTACTTC.

The chain recombines TRBV6-6 with TRBJ1-2, with 9 bases lining up with TRBD1. Germline V gives CDR1 MNHNY, CDR2 SVGAGI (reference sequence). V dropped 10 bases and J dropped 2; count of bases not matched to a gene: 17. This CDR3 spans 17 amino acids. CDR3 in DNA: TGTGCCATCGCCCCTGGGGGACAGGGTCTTGGGAACTATGGCTACACCTTC. It specifies CAIAPGGQGLGNYGYTF.

At least ten counts were recorded for this clonotype. The chain recombines TRBV11-2 with TRBJ1-3; D is ambiguous. Per the germline V gene, CDR1 is SGHAT and CDR2 is FQNNGV. The CDR3 contains 14 residues. Deletions cut 5 bases from V and 0 bases from J, with 8 bases between. The CDR3 protein is CASSGGFSGNTIYF. The CDR3 DNA follows: TGTGCCAGCAGCGGTGGGTTCTCTGGAAACACCATATATTTT.

The gene calls are TRBV19 and TRBJ1-6, with TRBD1 identical over 8 bases. Trimming at V came to 9 bases and at J to 8 bases, leaving 9 bases not matched to a gene. This CDR3 spans 14 amino acids. The germline V gene has CDR1 LNHDA and CDR2 SQIVND (reference sequence). The CDR3 nucleotides read TGTGCCAGCAGGGGGCGGCAGGAACATTCACCCCTCCACTTT. As protein: CASRGRQEHSPLHF.

J is TRBJ1-6 and V is TRBV7-2; no reliable D call. The germline CDR1 and CDR2 sequences are SGHTA and FQGNSA. Between the trimmed V and J ends, which lost 3 bases and 7 bases, there was a span of 4 bases. The CDR3 contains 12 residues. This CDR3 reads CASSFNNSPLHF. The CDR3 nucleotides read TGTGCCAGCAGCTTTAACAATTCACCCCTCCACTTT.

The chain is built from TRBV7-2 and TRBJ2-3; 11 bases are a match to TRBD2. The CDR3 sequence is 18 residues long. Per germline, CDR1 SGHTA and CDR2 FQGNSA. Unmatched junction bases numbered 13, after V lost 2 bases and J lost 6 bases. CDR3 residues: CASSLSLAGGYRADTQYF. The CDR3 region has the DNA TGTGCCAGCAGCTTATCGCTAGCGGGGGGCTACCGAGCGGATACGCAGTATTTT.